A selection of T cell receptor beta chains follows, all from one sample in a study of beta chain features in type 1 diabetes. Produced via immunoSEQ multiplex PCR; TCRdb's table is partial and in-frame only. Here the sample spans some 160,000 clones, about 8.1% being singletons. Sequencing was performed on central memory CD4+ T cells from blood. These TCRs come from a woman under 30 with type 1 diabetes. Each CDR3 is given with its conserved first and last residue. The D gene is left open where the match is weak. Where a row states a size, it is once, few, many or the class of an expanded clone; other rows omit it.

16,TRBJ1-5,TRBV5-8,.,few,CASSSRGNWSNQPQHF,TGTGCCAGCAGCTCGCGGGGGAATTGGAGCAATCAGCCCCAGCATTTT
13,TRBJ2-5,TRBV7-9,.,few,CASSYLLLETQYF,TGTGCCAGCAGCTATCTACTGCTGGAGACCCAGTACTTC
16,TRBJ2-3,TRBV2,.,few,CASSEASPWAGDTQYF,TGTGCCAGCAGTGAAGCCTCGCCTTGGGCAGGAGATACGCAGTATTTT
15,TRBJ1-3,TRBV5-4,.,.,CASSRDLGSGNTIYF,TGTGCCAGCAGTCGGGACTTGGGTTCTGGAAACACCATATATTTT
17,TRBJ1-1,TRBV25-1,TRBD1,.,CASSAGTGVFTDTEAFF,TGTGCCAGCAGTGCCGGGACAGGGGTTTTTACGGACACTGAAGCTTTCTTT
14,TRBJ2-2,TRBV5-1,.,.,CASSLQSNTGELFF,TGCGCCAGCAGCTTACAATCGAACACCGGGGAGCTGTTTTTT
14,TRBJ2-7,TRBV19,.,.,CASSIEAGAYEQYF,TGTGCCAGTAGTATAGAAGCAGGGGCCTACGAGCAGTACTTC
16,TRBJ2-3,TRBV7-3,TRBD1,few,CASSASGTGRTDTQYF,TGTGCCAGCAGCGCCTCCGGGACAGGGCGCACAGATACGCAGTATTTT
12,TRBJ2-2,TRBV7-9,.,few,CASTLNTGELFF,TGTGCCAGCACCCTGAACACCGGGGAGCTGTTTTTT
15,TRBJ1-1,TRBV5-1,TRBD1,.,CASSLGTGMNTEAFF,TGCGCCAGCAGCTTGGGGACAGGCATGAACACTGAAGCTTTCTTT
10,TRBJ2-5,TRBV29-1,.,few,CSVAVETQYF,TGCAGCGTTGCGGTTGAGACCCAGTACTTC
15,TRBJ2-1,TRBV19,TRBD1,few,CASTPNRGAYNEQFF,TGTGCCAGTACCCCCAACAGGGGGGCATACAATGAGCAGTTCTTC
16,TRBJ2-5,TRBV14,TRBD2,few,CASSRVAGRFPETQYF,TGTGCCAGCAGCCGAGTAGCGGGAAGGTTCCCAGAGACCCAGTACTTC
15,TRBJ1-5,TRBV6-6,.,.,CASTQGRGGNQPQHF,TGTGCCAGCACCCAAGGGAGGGGGGGCAATCAGCCCCAGCATTTT
16,TRBJ2-1,TRBV27,.,few,CASAPGVTSSYNEQFF,TGTGCCAGTGCCCCGGGAGTCACGAGCTCCTACAATGAGCAGTTCTTC
14,TRBJ1-1,TRBV7-9,TRBD1,.,CASSSGQGEGPAFF,TGTGCCAGCAGCTCGGGACAGGGAGAGGGGCCGGCTTTCTTT
16,TRBJ1-2,TRBV7-2,TRBD1,.,CASSPRSGTGPYGYTF,TGTGCCAGCAGCCCACGGTCCGGGACAGGGCCCTATGGCTACACCTTC
16,TRBJ1-1,TRBV5-1,TRBD1,.,CASSPGQGARNTEAFF,TGCGCCAGCAGCCCGGGACAGGGGGCGCGGAACACTGAAGCTTTCTTT
13,TRBJ1-1,TRBV7-2,TRBD1,.,CASSRQGSTEAFF,TGTGCCAGCAGCCGACAGGGGAGCACTGAAGCTTTCTTT
16,TRBJ1-5,TRBV7-2,TRBD1,few,CASSSNHRGGNQPQHF,TGTGCCAGCAGCTCTAACCACAGGGGCGGCAATCAGCCCCAGCATTTT
14,TRBJ1-5,TRBV21-1,.,.,CASRRTGKNQPQHF,TGTGCCAGCAGGCGGACAGGGAAGAATCAGCCCCAGCATTTT
11,TRBJ1-1,TRBV5-4,.,few,CASSDGDLNFF,TGTGCCAGCAGCGATGGAGACCTCAATTTCTTT
14,TRBJ2-7,TRBV5-4,.,few,CASSLVGSSYEQYF,TGTGCCAGCAGCTTGGTGGGGAGCTCCTACGAGCAGTACTTC
13,TRBJ2-7,TRBV7-2,.,.,CASSLPNRPEQYF,TGTGCCAGCAGCTTACCGAACAGGCCCGAGCAGTACTTC
13,TRBJ1-1,TRBV29-1,.,few,CSVGPTTGTEAFF,TGCAGCGTCGGACCGACCACGGGGACTGAAGCTTTCTTT
11,TRBJ2-1,TRBV5-1,.,few,CASSLRGEQFF,TGCGCCAGCAGCTTAAGGGGAGAGCAGTTCTTC
12,TRBJ2-3,TRBV7-8,.,.,CASSGATDTQYF,TGTGCCAGCAGCGGGGCAACAGATACGCAGTATTTT
14,TRBJ1-5,TRBV11-2,.,few,CASSSGARVTAQHF,TGTGCCAGCAGCTCAGGAGCCAGGGTCACGGCCCAGCATTTT
12,TRBJ2-3,TRBV29-1,.,.,CSDRVGTDTQYF,TGCAGCGACCGGGTGGGCACAGATACGCAGTATTTT
12,TRBJ2-7,TRBV7-9,.,.,CASRRDSYEQYF,TGTGCCAGCAGACGAGACAGCTACGAGCAGTACTTC
14,TRBJ2-3,TRBV7-2,.,.,CASSFSSFTDTQYF,TGTGCCAGCAGCTTTAGTAGCTTCACAGATACGCAGTATTTT
16,TRBJ2-5,TRBV11-2,.,few,CASRPTPRDNPETQYF,TGTGCCAGCAGACCAACCCCCCGGGACAACCCAGAGACCCAGTACTTC
15,TRBJ2-7,TRBV23-1,TRBD1,many,CASSQRTGVNYEQYF,TGCGCCAGCAGCCAACGGACAGGGGTGAACTACGAGCAGTACTTC
17,TRBJ2-7,TRBV7-8,TRBD2,.,CASSPKGAGLAAYEQYF,TGTGCCAGCAGCCCGAAAGGGGCGGGACTAGCGGCATACGAGCAGTACTTC
13,TRBJ1-2,TRBV29-1,.,.,CSAVLNSNYGYTF,TGCAGCGCTGTTCTAAATTCCAACTATGGCTACACCTTC
14,TRBJ2-7,TRBV6-6,TRBD2,.,CASSWGTSDNEQYF,TGTGCCAGCAGTTGGGGGACTAGCGATAACGAGCAGTACTTC
13,TRBJ2-7,TRBV5-1,.,.,CASSLGGSGEQYF,TGCGCCAGCAGCTTGGGAGGGTCGGGCGAGCAGTACTTC
16,TRBJ2-4,TRBV5-1,.,.,CASSHRQGLAKNIQYF,TGCGCCAGCAGCCATCGACAAGGACTAGCCAAAAACATTCAGTACTTC
15,TRBJ1-2,TRBV5-1,.,.,CASSILSGGDYGYTF,TGCGCCAGCAGCATCCTCTCGGGGGGAGACTATGGCTACACCTTC
15,TRBJ2-5,TRBV9,TRBD1,few,CASGQGAQLAETQYF,TGTGCCAGCGGACAGGGGGCGCAATTAGCGGAGACCCAGTACTTC
15,TRBJ2-5,TRBV5-6,TRBD1,.,CASSRPGQGFRTQYF,TGTGCCAGCAGCCGACCGGGACAGGGGTTTCGGACCCAGTACTTC
15,TRBJ1-3,TRBV5-1,TRBD1,.,CASSFDRGFGNTIYF,TGCGCCAGCAGCTTTGACAGGGGTTTTGGAAACACCATATATTTT
16,TRBJ1-2,TRBV15,TRBD1,.,CATSRRGDRPDYGYTF,TGTGCCACCAGCAGGAGGGGGGACAGGCCAGACTATGGCTACACCTTC
13,TRBJ1-6,TRBV19,TRBD1,.,CASREQGDSPLHF,TGTGCCAGTAGAGAACAGGGGGATTCACCCCTCCACTTT